The present T cell receptor (beta chain) was sequenced within a study of cytomegalovirus exposure and HLA in healthy donors. Regarding the study as a whole: A later analysis reportedly found that, within productive TCRs, an Asian-associated ancestry cluster had fewer N-insertions than the mean observed across the roughly 670 donors.

Primers for the PCR totalled 60 Vbeta and 13 Jbeta. The data were produced by immunoSEQ multiplex PCR, yet TCRdb's version contains in-frame clones alone and is incomplete. The data hold about 210,000 clones, with around 80% observed a single time. Turning to this clone: As yet, its antigen is unknown.

The receptor was isolated from a man between 40 and 49 years old in good health and CMV-seropositive. The sample comprised PBMCs.

The CDR3 loop is CSVDLRQGSTEAFF. The CDR3 coding sequence is TGCAGCGTTGATCTCCGGCAGGGAAGCACTGAAGCTTTCTTT. The chain joins TRBV29-1 to TRBJ1-1, with D possibly being TRBD1 (5 bases). The germline V gene has CDR1 SQVTM and CDR2 ANQGSEA. This CDR3 spans 14 amino acids. V was shortened by 3 bases and J by 4 bases, with 15 bases between the two germline ends.